A selection of T cell receptor beta chains follows, all from one sample in a study of T cell repertoires in cytomegalovirus infection. TCRdb recomputed calls from the reads with MiXCR, one row per CDR3 protein. In the table there are approximately 81,000 distinct CDR3 sequences, 20% to 30% of which are singletons. These TCRs are of unknown antigen specificity. The sequencing here drew on CD8+ T cells from cultured PBMCs, taken from culture after CMV antigen stimulation. The receptor set was obtained from a human donor in good health (CMV status not recorded). Some clones in this sample may be carry-over from other donors' samples. The CDR3 runs from the conserved cysteine through the conserved F or W. A D gene is named only where the DNA matches it firmly. The size field is filled for only some rows; it gives once, few, many or a size class.

v_call	d_call	j_call	clone_size	cdr3_aa	cdr3_nt
TRBV19	NA	TRBJ1-5	few	CASTWTENQPQHF	TGTGCCAGTACCTGGACAGAGAATCAGCCCCAGCATTTT
TRBV6-2/TRBV6-3	NA	TRBJ2-7	NA	CASRPLAPHEQYF	TGTGCCAGCAGACCCCTAGCGCCTCACGAGCAGTACTTC
TRBV7-8	TRBD1	TRBJ1-5	many	CASSSGGQGAGQPQHF	TGTGCCAGCAGCTCAGGGGGACAGGGGGCAGGTCAGCCCCAGCATTTT
TRBV29-1	NA	TRBJ2-5	NA	CSVAGGSHEVQAQYF	TGCAGCGTTGCGGGTGGGAGCCATGAGGTCCAGGCCCAGTACTTC
TRBV30	TRBD1	TRBJ2-7	few	CAWAMGQGFYEQYF	TGTGCCTGGGCGATGGGACAGGGGTTTTACGAGCAGTACTTC
TRBV7-3	NA	TRBJ2-5	many	CASSLSSGAETQYF	TGTGCCAGCAGCTTAAGTTCAGGGGCGGAGACCCAGTACTTC
TRBV7-9	NA	TRBJ2-5	NA	CASSQRYQETQYF	TGTGCCAGCAGCCAAAGGTACCAAGAGACCCAGTACTTC
TRBV5-1	TRBD1	TRBJ1-1	few	CASSLRGQGNTEAFF	TGCGCCAGCAGCTTAAGGGGGCAGGGCAACACTGAAGCTTTCTTT
TRBV5-4	NA	TRBJ1-1	NA	CASSFDYGATEAFF	TGTGCCAGCAGCTTTGATTATGGGGCCACTGAAGCTTTCTTT
TRBV12-3/TRBV12-4	NA	TRBJ2-7	many	CASSLGASYEQYF	TGTGCCAGCAGTTTAGGGGCCTCCTACGAGCAGTACTTC
TRBV4-2	NA	TRBJ2-5	few	CASSQDSVQETQYF	TGTGCCAGCAGCCAAGATTCCGTTCAAGAGACCCAGTACTTC
TRBV4-2	NA	TRBJ2-3	NA	CASSQGSGLVGQYF	TGTGCCAGCAGCCAAGGGTCCGGGCTTGTGGGGCAGTATTTT
TRBV11-3	NA	TRBJ2-3	many	CASSFGAALGGKDTQYF	TGTGCCAGCAGCTTCGGGGCTGCACTTGGTGGCAAAGATACGCAGTATTTT
TRBV7-8	NA	TRBJ1-1	many	CASSSDNALEAFF	TGTGCCAGCAGCTCGGACAACGCACTTGAAGCTTTCTTT
TRBV10-3	NA	TRBJ1-5	NA	CAFSESGPNQPQHF	TGTGCCTTCAGTGAATCAGGGCCCAATCAGCCCCAGCATTTT
TRBV7-2	TRBD2	TRBJ2-7	many	CASSLELAGTYEQYF	TGTGCCAGCAGCTTAGAACTAGCGGGAACCTACGAGCAGTACTTC
TRBV4-3	TRBD2	TRBJ2-3	NA	CASSQDMELAGDTQYF	TGCGCCAGCAGCCAAGATATGGAGCTAGCGGGGGATACGCAGTATTTT
TRBV11-2	NA	TRBJ2-2	NA	CASSATWVGELFF	TGTGCCAGCAGCGCCACATGGGTCGGGGAGCTGTTTTTT
TRBV7-8	NA	TRBJ2-1	many	CASSSRMSSYNEQFF	TGTGCCAGCAGCTCCCGTATGAGCTCCTACAATGAGCAGTTCTTC
TRBV19	NA	TRBJ1-3	NA	CASSIDLYGIGGLSGNTIYF	TGTGCCAGTAGTATAGATCTATATGGCATAGGGGGTCTCTCTGGAAACACCATATATTTT
TRBV14	TRBD1	TRBJ2-7	few	CASSERTGGFVGEQYF	TGTGCCAGCAGCGAAAGGACAGGGGGCTTTGTGGGCGAGCAGTACTTC
TRBV12-3/TRBV12-4	NA	TRBJ1-5	NA	CASSLVATGQPQHF	TGTGCCAGCAGTTTAGTGGCGACTGGGCAGCCCCAGCATTTT
TRBV2	TRBD2	TRBJ2-3	few	CASSSTSGRSADTQYF	TGTGCCAGCAGTTCGACTAGCGGGAGGTCTGCAGATACGCAGTATTTT
TRBV9	TRBD2	TRBJ2-5	NA	CASSARLAGGLQETQYF	TGTGCCAGCAGCGCCCGACTAGCGGGGGGACTACAAGAGACCCAGTACTTC
TRBV6-1	TRBD1	TRBJ2-7	NA	CASAGTDSYEQYF	TGTGCCAGCGCCGGGACAGACTCCTACGAGCAGTACTTC
TRBV6-2/TRBV6-3	TRBD2	TRBJ2-7	few	CASSDHSGSSYEQYF	TGTGCCAGCAGTGACCATAGCGGGAGTTCCTACGAGCAGTACTTC
TRBV3-1	TRBD2	TRBJ2-7	once	CASSRPGLAVIEQYF	TGTGCCAGCAGTCGGCCGGGACTAGCGGTCATCGAGCAGTACTTC
TRBV27	TRBD2	TRBJ2-3	few	CASSRGGVTDTQYF	TGTGCCAGCAGTCGGGGGGGAGTCACAGATACGCAGTATTTT
TRBV27	NA	TRBJ2-7	few	CASSGGPSQYEQYF	TGTGCCAGCAGCGGTGGACCTTCTCAGTACGAGCAGTACTTC
TRBV7-2	NA	TRBJ2-3	many	CASSSTPPRVLTDTQYF	TGTGCCAGCAGCTCTACCCCCCCGCGGGTTCTAACAGATACGCAGTATTTT
TRBV2	NA	TRBJ2-1	once	CASSVGNDNEQFF	TGTGCCAGCTCAGTCGGAAACGACAATGAGCAGTTCTTC
TRBV20-1	NA	TRBJ2-5	few	CSARVGTFEIETQYF	TGCAGTGCTAGAGTGGGCACGTTTGAGATAGAGACCCAGTACTTC
TRBV27	NA	TRBJ1-5	few	CASSLSNDNQPQHF	TGTGCCAGCAGTTTATCGAACGACAATCAGCCCCAGCATTTT
TRBV20-1	TRBD1	TRBJ2-7	NA	CSAPPRAGDRGYEQYF	TGCAGTGCTCCACCCCGCGCGGGGGACAGGGGCTACGAGCAGTACTTC
TRBV15	NA	TRBJ2-1	once	CATSRGWRQRGNEQFF	TGTGCCACCAGCAGAGGATGGCGGCAAAGGGGCAATGAGCAGTTCTTC
TRBV12-3/TRBV12-4	TRBD2	TRBJ2-3	many	CASSFGTSKDTQYF	TGTGCCAGCAGTTTCGGGACTAGTAAGGATACGCAGTATTTT